What follows are 20 T cell receptor beta chains derived from one specimen sequenced in a study of blood T cell repertoires in COVID-19. Profiling relied on immunoSEQ multiplex PCR, and the TCRdb table lists in-frame clones only, not all of them. The sample consists of 150,000 to 180,000 clones, approximately 85% of them appearing once. Sample: peripheral blood. The origin of the receptors is a man aged 60 to 69 with COVID-19, enrolled during active disease.

The chain joins TRBV2 to TRBJ2-3; maybe TRBD2 (5 bases). Looked up from germline, CDR1 is SNHLY and CDR2 is FYNNEI. The V and J ends lost 2 bases and 1 base respectively, with 13 bases between them. The CDR3 sequence is 16 residues long. The CDR3 loop reads CASSETRDLGTDTQYF. The CDR3 DNA follows: TGTGCCAGCAGTGAAACTAGGGATTTGGGCACAGATACGCAGTATTTT.

The rearrangement uses TRBV6-6 and TRBJ2-1, with D tentatively TRBD1 (6 bases). Trimming removed 2 bases at V and 15 bases at J, with 14 bases between. Per the germline V gene, CDR1 is MNHNY and CDR2 is SVGAGI (reference sequence). This CDR3 is built from 12 residues. This CDR3 reads CASSYGQPGRFF. CDR3 nucleotides: TGTGCCAGCAGTTACGGACAGCCCGGGCGGTTCTTC.

This chain joins TRBV24-1 and TRBJ1-6; 7 bases match TRBD1. This CDR3 has 13 amino acids. Germline assignment: CDR1 KGHDR and CDR2 SFDVKD. The J segment lost 11 bases and the V segment lost 4 bases, leaving 4 bases of the junction unmatched. The CDR3 DNA reads TGTGCCACCAGTGAAACAGGGGTCCCACCCCTCCACTTT. Protein: CATSETGVPPLHF.

V and J are TRBV30 and TRBJ1-2, with TRBD1 matching 7 bases. The germline V gene encodes CDR1 GTSNPN and CDR2 SVGIG (reference sequence). The CDR3 consists of 13 residues. The J segment lost 5 bases and the V segment lost 4 bases, leaving 7 bases of the junction unmatched. The CDR3 is CAWIRGGAYGYTF. The CDR3 coding sequence is TGTGCCTGGATTCGAGGGGGCGCATATGGCTACACCTTC.

In DNA, the CDR3 is TGCGCCAGCAGCCAAGAACGGAGCTCCTATAATTCACCCCTCCACTTT. Translating gives CASSQERSSYNSPLHF. The gene calls are TRBV4-3 and TRBJ1-6; D is undetermined. V lost 0 bases to trimming and J lost 0 bases, with 6 bases between them. This CDR3 has 16 amino acids. Germline V gives CDR1 LGHNA, CDR2 YSLEER.

The chain employs TRBV6-4 and TRBJ2-1, with D possibly being TRBD2 (6 bases). The germline V gene has CDR1 MRHNA and CDR2 SNTAGT. Trimming left V 10 bases short and J 16 bases short, with 23 bases between. This CDR3 is built from 12 residues. CDR3 residues: CANPGLGQGGFF. The CDR3 DNA sequence: TGTGCCAACCCTGGGCTGGGGCAGGGAGGCTTCTTC.

The genes are TRBV7-6 and TRBJ1-2, with D perhaps TRBD1 (6 bases). The CDR3 covers 15 residues. Between the trimmed V and J ends, which lost 9 bases and 0 bases, there was a span of 17 bases. CDR1 and CDR2 (germline): SGHVS, FNYEAQ. The CDR3 sequence: CARTDRRYPNYGYTF. The DNA for the CDR3 is TGTGCCAGAACCGACAGGAGATACCCTAACTATGGCTACACCTTC.

J is TRBJ1-5 and V is TRBV6-2 or TRBV6-3, with 8 bases fitting TRBD1. Germline V gene lookup returns CDR1 MNHEY and CDR2 SVGEGT. CDR3 length: 14 residues. V lost 4 bases, J lost 4 bases, and 3 bases stayed unmatched. The CDR3 coding sequence is TGTGCCAGCAGTTTCGACAGGGGTAATCAGCCCCAGCATTTT. It codes for CASSFDRGNQPQHF.

The CDR3: CASSQEQGSKNIQYF. CDR3 bases: TGCGCCAGCAGCCAAGAGCAGGGCAGTAAAAACATTCAGTACTTC. V and J are TRBV4-3 and TRBJ2-4; tentatively, D is TRBD1 (5 bases). Trimming removed 0 bases at V and 4 bases at J, with 10 bases between. This CDR3 is built from 15 residues. Germline V CDR1 and CDR2: LGHNA, YSLEER.

The genes are TRBV11-2 and TRBJ2-7; TRBD1 matches 8 bases. Germline-derived CDR1 and CDR2 are SGHAT and FQNNGV. The V segment lost 0 bases and the J segment 5 bases; nucleotides outside the gene matches: 9. This CDR3 comprises 16 residues. The CDR3 loop reads CASSLERVRGRNEQYF. CDR3 nucleotides: TGTGCCAGCAGCTTAGAGAGAGTCAGGGGGCGAAACGAGCAGTACTTC.

The chain employs TRBV6-2 or TRBV6-3 and TRBJ2-7; 8 bases line up with TRBD1. This CDR3 has 13 amino acids. Germline lookup yields CDR1 MNHEY and CDR2 SVGEGT. Losses at the gene ends were 5 bases for V and 2 bases for J; bases not matched to a gene: 2. Here the CDR3 reads CASSKDRAYEQYF. As DNA, the CDR3 is TGTGCCAGCAGTAAGGACAGGGCCTACGAGCAGTACTTC.

The chain carries TRBV6-2 or TRBV6-3 and TRBJ2-7; 8 bases line up with TRBD1. V dropped 6 bases and J dropped 3; count of bases not matched to a gene: 4. The germline V gene has CDR1 MNHEY and CDR2 SVGEGT. The CDR3 has 13 residues. This CDR3 reads CASSMGQVYEQYF. In DNA form, the CDR3 reads TGTGCCAGCAGCATGGGACAGGTCTACGAGCAGTACTTC.

This sequence joins TRBV4-3 and TRBJ1-5; 8 positions match TRBD1. The CDR3 contains 16 residues. The germline V gene has CDR1 LGHNA and CDR2 YSLEER. The trim removed 1 base at V and 2 bases at J, leaving 4 bases unmatched. Written as DNA, the CDR3 is TGCGCCAGCAGCCAAGTCGTGGGACAGGGCAATCAGCCCCAGCATTTT. This encodes CASSQVVGQGNQPQHF.

The J gene is TRBJ2-7, the V gene TRBV4-2; 14 positions agree with TRBD2. The V gene end was trimmed by 1 base and the J gene end by 0 bases; junction bases not matched to a gene: 5. The CDR3 is 18 amino acids. CDR1 is LGHNA and CDR2 is YNFKEQ in the germline V gene. The CDR3 reads CASSQGLAGGSSSYEQYF. The CDR3 region has the DNA TGTGCCAGCAGCCAAGGACTAGCGGGGGGGTCTAGCTCCTACGAGCAGTACTTC.

The CDR3 DNA reads TGCAGCGCCCGGCGGGGGGCAGGAGAGACCCAGTACTTC. As protein: CSARRGAGETQYF. This chain links TRBV29-1 with TRBJ2-5, with 8 positions matching TRBD2. Germline V CDR1 and CDR2: SQVTM, ANQGSEA. J gave up 4 bases and V 7 bases, and 8 bases lay outside the gene matches. This CDR3 contains 13 residues.

The chain is built from TRBV19 and TRBJ1-5; a weak D match, TRBD1 (6 bases). V lost 6 bases and J lost 3, with 18 bases in between. The CDR3 loop spans 16 amino acids. CDR1 is LNHDA and CDR2 is SQIVND in the germline V gene (reference sequence). The CDR3 reads CASSAQGRGDNQPQHF. In DNA, the CDR3 is TGTGCCAGTAGCGCCCAGGGCAGGGGTGACAATCAGCCCCAGCATTTT.

This chain uses TRBV27 with TRBJ1-1, with a weak D call TRBD1 (5 bases). Per germline, CDR1 MNHEY and CDR2 SMNVEV (reference sequence). This CDR3 has 15 amino acids. Trimming left V 6 bases short and J 3 bases short, with 17 bases between. The CDR3: CASRNPGAAYTEAFF. The CDR3 region has the DNA TGTGCCAGCAGAAACCCTGGGGCAGCATACACTGAAGCTTTCTTT.

This chain uses TRBV6-6 with TRBJ2-1, with D possibly matching TRBD2 (6 bases). The CDR3 spans 11 residues. The germline gives CDR1 MNHNY, CDR2 SVGAGI (reference sequence). V lost 8 bases, J lost 5 bases, and 7 bases lay in between. The CDR3 loop reads CASRGNNEQFF. CDR3 coding DNA: TGTGCCAGCCGGGGGAACAATGAGCAGTTCTTC.

This chain joins TRBV14 and TRBJ1-1; no clear D gene. CDR3 size: 15 residues. Germline lookup yields CDR1 SGHDN and CDR2 FVKESK. The V gene lost 0 bases and the J gene lost 0 bases, with 8 bases spanning the gap. The CDR3 sequence is CASSQDGSLNTEAFF. CDR3 nucleotides: TGTGCCAGCAGCCAAGATGGCAGTTTGAACACTGAAGCTTTCTTT.

This clone was counted once. The chain is built from TRBV6-5 and TRBJ2-3; no clear D. This CDR3 spans 14 amino acids. Germline values: CDR1 MNHEY, CDR2 SVGAGI. V lost 7 bases and J lost 1, with 12 bases in between. In DNA, the CDR3 is TGTGCCAGCAAGTCTCCCAGCGGCACAGATACGCAGTATTTT. Protein: CASKSPSGTDTQYF.